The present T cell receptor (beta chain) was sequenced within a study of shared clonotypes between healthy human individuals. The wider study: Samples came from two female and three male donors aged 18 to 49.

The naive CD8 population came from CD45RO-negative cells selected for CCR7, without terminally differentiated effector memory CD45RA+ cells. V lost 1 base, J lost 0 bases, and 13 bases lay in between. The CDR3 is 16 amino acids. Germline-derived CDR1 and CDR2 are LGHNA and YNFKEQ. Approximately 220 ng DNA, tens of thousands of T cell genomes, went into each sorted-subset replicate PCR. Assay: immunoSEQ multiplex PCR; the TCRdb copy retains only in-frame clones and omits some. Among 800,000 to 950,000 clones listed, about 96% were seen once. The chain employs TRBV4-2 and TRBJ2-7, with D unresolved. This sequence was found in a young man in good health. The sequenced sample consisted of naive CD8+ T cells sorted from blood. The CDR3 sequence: CASSQVSAGSSYEQYF. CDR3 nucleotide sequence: TGTGCCAGCAGCCAAGTATCGGCAGGTAGCTCCTACGAGCAGTACTTC.